This TCR beta chain was found in a study of Ad26.COV2.S vaccination and SARS-CoV-2 variants. General study findings and limits: Measurements of TCR breadth and depth may have given underestimates of the total T cell responses. Spike-specific TCR breadth was greater in vaccine than placebo recipients.

About this clone: Its target is unknown.

Germline CDR1 LGHNA, CDR2 YNFKEQ. Deletions cut 3 bases from V and 0 bases from J, with 11 bases between. There are 16 residues in the CDR3. The treatment: some 20 received Ad26.COV2.S at low or high dose, single or two shots; about five received placebo; per-sample allocation not given. Collection of samples fell on day 63 after the first vaccine or placebo injection. The repertoire was sequenced with immunoSEQ multiplex PCR; TCRdb's copy has only in-frame clones and lacks some. The data contain approximately 350,000 clones, under 90% of them singletons. This receptor was obtained from a person aged 18-60 years who received the Ad26.COV2.S COVID-19 vaccine or a placebo. This chain uses TRBV4-2 with TRBJ2-2; D unclear. The source was peripheral blood, collected in a trial of Ad26.COV2.S vaccine versus placebo. Here the CDR3 reads CASSHPYLANTGELFF. The CDR3, as DNA: TGTGCCAGCAGCCACCCTTACCTAGCGAACACCGGGGAGCTGTTTTTT.